The next 5 T cell receptor beta chains were all read from a single sample in a study of blood T cell repertoires in COVID-19. Profiled with immunoSEQ multiplex PCR; TCRdb holds only in-frame clones, not every one. The repertoire includes approximately 21,000 clones, 79% of them detected once, and 56% sits in the top ten. The source material was peripheral blood. Receptors were obtained from a man at least 80 years old with acute or convalescent COVID-19.

V gene TRBV5-5 combines with J gene TRBJ2-5; no clear D gene. V lost 0 bases, J lost 5 bases, and 5 bases lay in between. The CDR3 has 12 residues. Germline CDR1 reads SGHKS; CDR2 reads YYEKEE (reference sequence). CDR3 sequence reads: CASSLAGETQYF. The CDR3 region has the DNA TGTGCCAGCAGCTTGGCCGGTGAGACCCAGTACTTC. Full variable domain (outside the CDR3, taken from reference TRBV5-5 and TRBJ2-5): DAGVTQSPTHLIKTRGQQVTLRCSPISGHKSVSWYQQVLGQGPQFIFQYYEKEERGRGNFPDRFSARQFPNYSSELNVNALLLGDSALYLCASSLAGETQYFGPGTRLLVL.

This chain links TRBV7-9 with TRBJ2-1; TRBD2 agrees at 13 bases. The V gene's germline CDR1 is SEHNR and CDR2 FQNEAQ (reference sequence). V gave up 5 bases and J gave up 4 bases; unmatched junction bases: 8. The CDR3 totals 17 residues. Written as DNA, the CDR3 is TGTGCCAGCAGCGCAACGACTAGCGGGAGGTCTTACAATGAGCAGTTCTTC. This encodes CASSATTSGRSYNEQFF.

The J gene is TRBJ2-1, the V gene TRBV18, with 14 bases identical to TRBD2. Unmatched junction bases numbered 7, after V lost 6 bases and J lost 3 bases. The germline V gene has CDR1 KGHSH and CDR2 LQKENI. The CDR3 is made up of 17 amino acids. This CDR3 reads CASSRLAGGPGYNEQFF. The CDR3 bases are TGTGCCAGCTCGCGACTAGCGGGAGGGCCGGGCTACAATGAGCAGTTCTTC.

This clone was seen a handful of times. V gene TRBV7-2 combines with J gene TRBJ2-7; D remains unclear. The CDR3 consists of 14 residues. Germline V CDR1 and CDR2: SGHTA, FQGNSA. Trimming took off 1 base at V and 3 bases at J, with 10 bases between the two ends. As DNA, the CDR3 is TGTGCCAGCAGCTTAGATTGGCGGAACTACGAGCAGTACTTC. Protein product: CASSLDWRNYEQYF.

This chain joins TRBV19 and TRBJ1-5; 10 bases are shared with TRBD1. This CDR3 region has 16 residues. The germline gives CDR1 LNHDA, CDR2 SQIVND (reference sequence). With 4 bases clipped from V and 7 bases from J, the junction kept 10 bases outside the gene matches. In DNA, the CDR3 is TGTGCCAGTAGTAAGCCCGGGACAGGGGCAGGGCAGCCCCAGCATTTT. Translated: CASSKPGTGAGQPQHF.